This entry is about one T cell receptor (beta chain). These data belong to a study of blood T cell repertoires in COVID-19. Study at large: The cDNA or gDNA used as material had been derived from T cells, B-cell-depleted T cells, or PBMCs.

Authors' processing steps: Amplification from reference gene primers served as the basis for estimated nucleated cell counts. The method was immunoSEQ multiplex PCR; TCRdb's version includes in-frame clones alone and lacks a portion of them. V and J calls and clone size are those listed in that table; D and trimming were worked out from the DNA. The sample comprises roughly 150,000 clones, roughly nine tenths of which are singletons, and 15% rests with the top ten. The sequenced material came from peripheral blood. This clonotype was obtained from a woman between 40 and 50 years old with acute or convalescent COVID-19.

CDR3 bases: TGTGCCAGCAGTTTATCTGTCAGTCAGGGTCAGCCCCAGCATTTT. Encoded protein: CASSLSVSQGQPQHF. This chain uses TRBV28 with TRBJ1-5; tentatively, D is TRBD1 (5 bases). The CDR3 is 15 residues long. Germline CDR1 is MDHEN and CDR2 is SYDVKM. Between the trimmed V and J ends, which lost 1 base and 6 bases, there was a span of 13 bases. The full variable domain, completed using reference TRBV28 and TRBJ1-5, is DVKVTQSSRYLVKRTGEKVFLECVQDMDHENMFWYRQDPGLGLRLIYFSYDVKMKEKGDIPEGYSVSREKKERFSLILESASTNQTSMYLCASSLSVSQGQPQHFGDGTRLSIL.